A single sample gave rise to the 7 T cell receptor beta chains below, sequenced in a study of T cell responses to AZD1222 COVID-19 vaccine. Clones were read by immunoSEQ multiplex PCR, and TCRdb kept only the in-frame ones, dropping some. The sample consists of about 130,000 clones, around 85% of them appearing once. Sequences were derived from peripheral blood, sampled 28 days after the second dose of the MenACWY control vaccine. The source of these receptors is an adult who received the MenACWY meningococcal vaccine as a control.

This clone was picked up a small number of times. The V gene is TRBV6-2 or TRBV6-3, the J gene TRBJ2-7; a weak D match, TRBD1 (5 bases). Germline CDR1 is MNHEY and CDR2 is SVGEGT. This CDR3 region has 13 residues. Trimming pared 2 bases from V and 3 bases from J, leaving 8 bases between. DNA for the CDR3: TGTGCCAGCAGTTACGGCAGGGACTACGAGCAGTACGTC. Its translation is CASSYGRDYEQYV.

The V and J genes are TRBV12-3 or TRBV12-4 and TRBJ1-1; D remains ambiguous. Between the trimmed V and J ends, which lost 6 bases and 10 bases, there was a span of 15 bases. The CDR3 has 12 residues. The CDR3 loop reads CASRNIGSGAFF. In DNA form, the CDR3 reads TGTGCCAGCAGGAATATCGGGAGTGGAGCTTTCTTT.

V and J are TRBV27 and TRBJ1-4, with D possibly being TRBD1 (5 bases). Germline V gene sequence: CDR1 MNHEY, CDR2 SMNVEV (reference sequence). The V and J ends lost 1 base and 6 bases respectively, with 12 bases between them. The CDR3 spans 15 residues. The DNA for the CDR3 is TGTGCCAGCAGTTTATGGGGGACCTTTGATGAAAAACTGTTTTTT. Translation: CASSLWGTFDEKLFF.

The gene calls are TRBV7-9 and TRBJ1-2; TRBD1 agrees at 8 bases. This CDR3 contains 15 residues. The trim removed 6 bases at V and 3 bases at J, leaving 9 bases unmatched. Per germline, CDR1 SEHNR and CDR2 FQNEAQ (reference sequence). This CDR3 reads CASSFGQGVHYGYTF. In DNA form, the CDR3 reads TGTGCCAGCAGTTTCGGACAGGGCGTCCACTATGGCTACACCTTC.

This clone is a singleton in its sample. This chain links TRBV3-1 (or the pseudogene TRBV3-2) with TRBJ2-5; 12 bases match TRBD2. Trimming took 4 bases from V and 2 from J; bases not matched to a gene: 5. The CDR3 spans 16 residues. Germline CDR1 is LGHDT and CDR2 is YNNKEL (reference sequence). CDR3 DNA sequence: TGTGCCAGCAGCCTGCGGCTAGCGGGGGGGCAAGAGACCCAGTACTTC. It specifies CASSLRLAGGQETQYF.

The rearrangement joins TRBV30 to TRBJ1-5; no clear D. The length of the CDR3 is 14 residues. Germline CDR1 is GTSNPN and CDR2 is SVGIG (reference sequence). The ends were cut back, 1 base at V and 6 bases at J, with 13 bases in the middle. The CDR3 protein is CAWSGGGRVQPQHF. Written as DNA, the CDR3 is TGTGCCTGGAGTGGCGGAGGGAGGGTTCAGCCCCAGCATTTT.

A single count supports this clone. V usage is TRBV9 and J usage is TRBJ2-7; maybe TRBD2 (6 bases). Trimming took 5 bases from V and 0 from J, leaving 15 bases between them. Germline V gene sequence: CDR1 SGDLS, CDR2 YYNGEE. CDR3 length equals 15 residues. The CDR3 coding sequence is TGTGCCAGCAGTCCAGGAGGGAGTCCCTCCTACGAGCAGTACTTC. Translating gives CASSPGGSPSYEQYF.